These T cell receptor beta chains were read from a single sample in a study of T-cell memory formation after mild COVID-19. TCRdb reprocessed the 5' RACE reads via MiXCR and lists one record per CDR3 protein. The sample yields 450,000 to 650,000 distinct CDR3 sequences, over 15% seen once. Sequenced input: PBMCs or a T cell subset sorted from them (not recorded which). These receptors were collected from an adult woman who had mild COVID-19 (a few samples of this study predate the infection). Cell type and time point are not known. Both conserved end residues are part of each CDR3. Each record gives: clone size, D gene, J gene, V gene, CDR3 protein. The D gene is left open where the match is weak. Where a row states a size, it is once, few, many or the class of an expanded clone; other rows omit it.

>.|.|TRBJ2-1|TRBV4-3
CASSQDIGRGDNEQFF
>few|.|TRBJ2-7|TRBV10-3
CAISEGGKYEQYF
>.|.|TRBJ2-7|TRBV7-9
CASSPIGFFYEQYF
>few|.|TRBJ2-1|TRBV7-3
CASSFDSLSYNEQFF
>once|.|TRBJ1-1|TRBV7-2
CASSLGQGREAFF
>many|.|TRBJ2-1|TRBV7-6
CASSPARGGGSNEQFF
>.|.|TRBJ1-6|TRBV12-3/TRBV12-4
CASRAPGRGSPLHF
>few|.|TRBJ2-5|TRBV18
CASSPLSGTEQETQYF
>once|TRBD1|TRBJ2-7|TRBV20-1
CSAQKGQGAQEQYF
>.|TRBD2|TRBJ2-3|TRBV7-2
CASSLPVAGASTDTQYF
>few|TRBD2|TRBJ2-2|TRBV11-2
CASSPGLAGDGITGELFF
>.|.|TRBJ1-1|TRBV2
CASTLGGAITEAFF
>.|.|TRBJ2-1|TRBV9
CASSVATPQSEQFF
>.|TRBD1|TRBJ1-2|TRBV27
CASRRAGGPYGYTF
>.|TRBD1|TRBJ1-5|TRBV3-1
CASSQAGTADQPQHF
>.|TRBD2|TRBJ2-1|TRBV28
CASSLWTSGSRNEQFF
>few|.|TRBJ1-1|TRBV7-9
CASSFWGLNTEAFF
>.|.|TRBJ2-3|TRBV12-3/TRBV12-4
CASSLGPQASVDTQYF
>.|TRBD1|TRBJ1-2|TRBV5-1
CASSSGQGKGYGYTF
>.|.|TRBJ1-1|TRBV12-3/TRBV12-4
CASSLALRPNFF
>.|TRBD2|TRBJ2-3|TRBV20-1
CSADGLAGGTDTQYF
>few|TRBD2|TRBJ2-1|TRBV6-6
CASSYPPRIAGGQNEQFF
>.|.|TRBJ2-2|TRBV7-6
CASSLASSANTGELFF
>few|.|TRBJ2-3|TRBV3-1
CASRGELGTDTQYF
>few|.|TRBJ2-2|TRBV6-4
CASSDEGNTGELFF
>few|.|TRBJ1-1|TRBV19
CASSTGVSEAFF
>few|TRBD1|TRBJ1-2|TRBV12-3/TRBV12-4
CASNRGLVGYTF
>.|.|TRBJ1-2|TRBV12-3/TRBV12-4
CASSLARGADYGYTF
>.|TRBD2|TRBJ2-7|TRBV15
CATSRSVGGENQQYF
>many|.|TRBJ2-5|TRBV4-2
CASSQSARRETQYF
>many|.|TRBJ1-5|TRBV18
CASSPYGQPQHF
>few|.|TRBJ2-7|TRBV4-3
CASSPYRGASYEQYF
>few|.|TRBJ1-1|TRBV4-2
CASSQDGSGGLNTEAFF
>.|.|TRBJ2-2|TRBV5-1
CASSLALGANTGELFF
>few|TRBD2|TRBJ2-1|TRBV12-3/TRBV12-4
CASSQHLAGGEQFF
>.|.|TRBJ2-1|TRBV7-6
CASSFKAGEQFF
>.|.|TRBJ1-6|TRBV15
CATSRGANSPLHF
>many|.|TRBJ1-4|TRBV9
CASSVGRVTEKLFF
>few|.|TRBJ1-5|TRBV12-3/TRBV12-4
CASSADGGAQPQHF
>few|TRBD1|TRBJ2-3|TRBV12-3/TRBV12-4
CASRRRDSYTDTQYF
>once|.|TRBJ1-1|TRBV7-3
CASSHTGGSAFF
>.|.|TRBJ2-1|TRBV4-2
CASSQPLGGGSNNEQFF
>.|.|TRBJ2-5|TRBV25-1
CASSEGRRSQTQYF
>few|TRBD1|TRBJ2-7|TRBV11-2
CASSRWAQGVPTMYF
>few|.|TRBJ2-1|TRBV29-1
CSVEDSLSYNEQFF
>few|.|TRBJ1-1|TRBV6-1
CASSEGYRAALGAFF
>few|TRBD1|TRBJ2-5|TRBV6-1
CASAGDREHKTRETQYF
>.|TRBD2|TRBJ2-3|TRBV6-5
CASNQLAGGTDTQYF
>.|.|TRBJ1-1|TRBV4-1
CASSPLPHTEAFF
>few|TRBD1|TRBJ1-2|TRBV18
CASSPGTELGYGYTF
>few|TRBD2|TRBJ2-3|TRBV18
CASSPVSGRSTDTQYF
>few|.|TRBJ2-7|TRBV29-1
CSADDRYEQYF
>few|TRBD1|TRBJ2-2|TRBV27
CASSGQGAWVGELFF